This TCR beta chain was observed in a study of STAT5B mutations in CD4+ large granular lymphocyte leukemia (dated by TCRdb to between 2020 and 2023). About the full investigation: Among healthy controls, the CDR3 'QG' motif was associated with a particular HLA allele. TCRbeta repertoires of CD4+ T-cell large granular lymphocyte leukemia patients were compared with those of healthy blood donors. Flow cytometry on FACSCanto II or FACSVerse showed that the purified fractions were more than 95% pure among lymphocytes.

The immunoSEQ assay at survey resolution was applied to genomic DNA for sequencing of TCRbeta rearrangements. For the original study's pipeline: A lowest detectable productive clonotype frequency of 2.59 x 10-5 was observed in the TCR sequencing data. Only productive TCRbeta rearrangements, defined as complete and in-frame sequences, were included in the analyses. Sample clonality was computed as Simpson clonality in the immunoSEQ Analyzer version 3.0. Clones were categorized by frequency as very rare, small, medium, large (1-20%) or hyperexpanded (>20%). Generation probabilities were estimated with OLGA 1.2.3, V-gene circos plots were generated with VDJtools, specificities were searched for in VDJdb, and CDR3 motifs were identified with GLIPH. The table comes from immuneACCESS by way of TCRdb, which keeps in-frame sequences with V and J called. Part of the clones is missing from these tables; in studies checked, under half for an unresolved V gene and the rest for unknown reasons. V, J and clone size were drawn from that table, and D and trimming were deduced from the DNA. Counted in this sample were about 30,000 clones; about 71% of them appeared once. In total, the top ten clones hold roughly 0.44% of the sample.

The healthy controls were 37 blood donors, and the buffy coats of these donors were supplied by the Finnish Red Cross blood service. All TCR-sequenced material derived from peripheral blood: patient blood samples and healthy donor buffy coats. Ficoll-Hypaque gradient centrifugation was used to isolate peripheral blood mononuclear cells. Magnetic purification was used to isolate CD4+ cells from the buffy coats of the healthy controls. The Gentra Puregene Cell and Tissue kit was used to extract genomic DNA, and a Qubit 2.0 fluorometer was used to measure the amount of genomic DNA. From the cysteine up to the phenylalanine, the CDR3 has a length of 15 residues. Of all the DNA, just the CDR3 is kept, 45 bases in frame from base 1. V drops 2 bases and J drops 2 bases, leaving 10 bases in between. Looking up the germline V gene yields CDR1 MDHEN and CDR2 SYDVKM. General findings and caveats noted by the study authors: CD4-sorted patient repertoires appeared more clonal than healthy CD4+ repertoires, and this difference persisted after removing the putative leukemic clones. Main leukemic clonotypes were private to each patient, although 25% to 30% of the main leukemic clonotypes were found at low frequency in the non-leukemic repertoires of other patients. The data were not HLA-matched, and the higher clonality in CD4+ T-LGLL than in CD8+ T-LGLL could be due to the relatively small sample size. Enrichment of TRBV06-family usage was observed among the top patient clones (8/27) relative to healthy controls (2/35).

Worth noting for this clone: It has no known antigen specificity. No qualities accompany the bases; no much larger clone lies one base away.

The material sequenced was CD4+ T cells from blood buffy coats. This clonotype originated in a human donor in good health. The rearrangement joined TRBV28 to TRBJ2-1, with TRBD2 tentatively as D gene (7 bases match). The DNA sequence follows: TGTGCCAGCAGTTTAGCGGGGGCCACCTACAATGAGCAGTTCTTC. Its translation is CASSLAGATYNEQFF.